This record looks at one TCR beta chain sequence and its context. Its specificity is unknown. The table came from immunoSEQ multiplex PCR; TCRdb's copy has only in-frame clones and leaves some out. The top ten clones hold 0.95% to 1.3% of a sample with tens of thousands of clones, around 89% of them seen once. The sample originates from a study of OX40 agonist ivuxolimab in advanced cancers. Overall study context: Each patient was given ivuxolimab into a vein every 2 weeks, at 0.01 to 10 mg/kg. A history of anti-PD-1, anti-PD-L1 or anti-CTLA-4 therapy was acceptable, and 40% to 45% had some.

Study results and caveats: Those patients achieving a partial response at 0.1-3.0 mg/kg showed among the lowest clonal expansion.

The CDR3 covers 15 residues. Germline V lookup: CDR1 SGHRS, CDR2 YFSETQ. Trimming removed 0 bases from V and 1 base from J; junction bases left unmatched: 0. The chain recombines TRBV5-1 with TRBJ2-2; 7 bases line up with TRBD1. Sample: CD4+ or CD8+ T cells sorted from blood, taken in a trial of the OX40 agonist ivuxolimab. The clonotype was recovered from an adult with an advanced solid tumor such as melanoma, head and neck, liver or kidney cancer. CDR3: CASSLAGGNTGELFF. The CDR3 DNA sequence: TGCGCCAGCAGCTTGGCAGGGGGGAACACCGGGGAGCTGTTTTTT. Variable domain in full (rest from reference TRBV5-1 and TRBJ2-2): KAGVTQTPRYLIKTRGQQVTLSCSPISGHRSVSWYQQTPGQGLQFLFEYFSETQRNKGNFPGRFSGRQFSNSRSEMNVSTLELGDSALYLCASSLAGGNTGELFFGEGSRLTVL.